Detailed here is one T cell receptor (beta chain). Its antigen is currently not known. Including cysteine and phenylalanine, the CDR3 has 14 amino acids. No DNA accompanies this entry. From each donor, an approximately 2.3 ml peripheral blood sample was collected into PAXgene tubes and kept at -80 degrees C. Total RNA was isolated from whole blood with the PAXgene blood miRNA kit on an automated QIAcube, without T cell sorting. Peripheral blood from monozygotic twin pairs, either concordant or discordant for inflammatory bowel disease, underwent deep TCRalpha and TCRbeta repertoire profiling that used unique molecular barcoding. Smoking habits were recorded for all twin pairs, with individuals classified as current, former or never smokers. This entry belongs to a study of monozygotic twins with inflammatory bowel disease (dated by TCRdb to the late 2010s). Regarding the study in general: The complete study included roughly 30 monozygotic twin pairs: 19 IBD-discordant Danish pairs and nine German pairs, of which four were IBD-concordant and five were IBD-discordant. The search for disease-associated traits relied mainly on comparing IBD patients with their genetically identical healthy co-twins within discordant pairs. Each individual had, on average, about 151 000 unique TCRalpha sequences and 181 000 unique TCRbeta sequences available for analysis.

Beyond this particular receptor, the publication reports: Background noise and inter-individual variability may have been introduced into the repertoires by the differing immunosuppressive treatments among patients. No difference in repertoire similarity was observed between concordant and discordant twins, possibly owing to limited statistical power. IBD patients had lower TCRbeta repertoire diversity, measured by the inverse Simpson index, than their healthy co-twins. Compared with healthy twins, IBD patients shared fewer clonotypes with other individuals, and the difference was most pronounced in patients with signs of disease activity. The analysis was unable to tell different T cell subtypes apart. The results gave no support for a single strong signal or clonotype linked to IBD.

Receptor amplification or capture employed 5' RACE. Each TCR library was prepared from 3,500 to 4,500 ng of total RNA. For each sample, cDNA was synthesized in eight separate reactions using SMARTScribe reverse transcriptase. During cDNA synthesis, template switching introduced unique molecular identifiers that contained a 6-nucleotide sample barcode. TCRalpha and TCRbeta cDNA was amplified by two nested PCRs of around 15 and 9 cycles, with bead purification after each PCR. Before amplification, the cDNA was treated with uracil DNA-glycosylase and purified using the QIAquick PCR purification kit. The second PCR added Illumina TruSeq-compatible adapters along with sample-specific barcodes. TapeStation and Qubit were used to check library quality and concentration, and 5 to 6.5 ng of each library went into the pool. Pooled libraries were sequenced on an Illumina HiSeq2500 single-index Rapid Run with 2 x 100 bp reads and custom sequencing primers. On the authors' methods: UMI-based consensus assembly with MiGEC version 1.2.6 was used to correct PCR and sequencing errors. MiXCR version 2.1.1 handled V(D)J alignment, clonotype assembly and CDR3 extraction. To normalise gene usage, clonotype sharing and MAIT/NKT TCR abundance, the analysis used the top 1000, 10 000 and 20 000 clonotypes per sample. After downsampling to 27 000 UMIs, diversity was calculated as the inverse Simpson index using the vegan R package. Paired Mann-Whitney U tests were applied to discordant twin pairs, and Benjamini-Hochberg correction was used for multiple testing. Each CDR3 protein sequence appears as one entry after TCRdb reprocessed the reads, and no DNA is included. TCRdb assigned the V and J calls; the authors' analysis was not used. The data table for this sample lists about 450,000 distinct CDR3 sequences. The ten largest clones add up to 2.4% of the sample.

The clonotype was recovered from a human donor with ulcerative colitis or Crohn's disease, or a healthy co-twin of an affected twin (not recorded which). This sequence uses TRBV23-1 and TRBJ2-2; TCRdb calls TRBD1, which cannot be checked without DNA. TRBV23-1 is an ORF for which the function is uncertain. The sample comprised blood. CDR3 protein: CASDPEGGHGELFF.